This T cell receptor beta chain was observed in a study of CD8+ T cells in alopecia areata. cDNA serving as the sequencing template came from extracted, reverse transcribed RNA. Repertoires were generated with immunoSEQ multiplex PCR, while TCRdb's copy carries only in-frame clones and drops some. The sample lists over 150,000 clones, roughly 59% seen once, with 1.7% in the top ten. V was trimmed by 3 bases and J by 2 bases, leaving 10 bases between them. The CDR3 length is 13 residues. Germline assignment: CDR1 GTSNPN and CDR2 SVGIG (reference sequence). The sequence derives from a human donor with alopecia areata. V is TRBV30 and J is TRBJ1-1; D remains ambiguous. This specimen was CD4+ T cells sorted from blood, taken at week 0. The CDR3: CAWSETANTEAFF. The CDR3 nucleotides are TGTGCCTGGAGCGAAACAGCCAACACTGAAGCTTTCTTT.